Listed here are 8 T cell receptor beta chains from one sample, sequenced in a study of T cell clonotyping in hematopoietic cell transplantation. Assay: immunoSEQ multiplex PCR; the TCRdb copy retains only in-frame clones and omits some. The sample yields 15,000 or so clones, 80% to 90% seen once. Source material: peripheral blood mononuclear cells. The receptor set was obtained from a woman between 40 and 50 years old in good health. Some clones in this sample may be carry-over from other donors' samples.

V is TRBV11-2 and J is TRBJ2-7; TRBD1 aligns across 7 bases. This CDR3 region has 15 residues. Germline loops: CDR1 SGHAT, CDR2 FQNNGV. V was pared by 6 bases and J by 3 bases, with 11 bases of the junction left unmatched. CDR3 sequence reads: CASSPSGGQIYEQYF. The CDR3 DNA follows: TGTGCCAGCAGTCCGAGTGGGGGACAGATCTACGAGCAGTACTTC.

This clone occurred once. The rearrangement links TRBV7-2 to TRBJ2-5; D ambiguous. This CDR3 has 13 residues. The V end was cut by 1 base, the J end by 4 bases, with 7 bases between. Looked up from germline, CDR1 is SGHTA and CDR2 is FQGNSA. CDR3: CASSLGRVETQYF. The CDR3 nucleotides read TGTGCCAGCAGCTTAGGAAGGGTAGAGACCCAGTACTTC.

This clone came up a few times. The rearrangement joins TRBV9 to TRBJ2-3; D is tentatively TRBD1 or TRBD2 (6 bases each). Germline lookup yields CDR1 SGDLS and CDR2 YYNGEE. This CDR3 contains 14 residues. Trimming cost V 0 bases and J 6 bases, with 11 bases left between them. CDR3 amino acids: CASSVGGASDTQYF. CDR3 sequence (DNA): TGTGCCAGCAGCGTAGGGGGGGCCTCGGATACGCAGTATTTT. Full variable domain (remainder filled in from reference TRBV9 and TRBJ2-3): DSGVTQTPKHLITATGQRVTLRCSPRSGDLSVYWYQQSLDQGLQFLIQYYNGEERAKGNILERFSAQQFPDLHSELNLSSLELGDSALYFCASSVGGASDTQYFGPGTRLTVL.

The V call is TRBV28, the J call TRBJ2-1, with 10 bases that match TRBD2. V lost 6 bases, J lost 7 bases, and 9 bases stayed unmatched. Germline V gene data show CDR1 as MDHEN and CDR2 as SYDVKM. The CDR3 contains 15 residues. CDR3 region: CASSPAGGPFNEQFF. As DNA, the CDR3 is TGTGCCAGCAGCCCAGCGGGAGGGCCCTTTAATGAGCAGTTCTTC.

V usage is TRBV2 and J usage is TRBJ1-1, with TRBD1 matching 9 bases. This CDR3 is 13 amino acids long. With V trimmed by 3 bases and J by 5 bases, 1 base remained unmatched. Germline CDR1 is SNHLY and CDR2 is FYNNEI. The CDR3 loop is CASSETGGTEAFF. DNA for the CDR3: TGTGCCAGCAGTGAGACAGGGGGGACTGAAGCTTTCTTT.

The rearrangement links TRBV28 to TRBJ2-2; 10 nucleotides match TRBD2. V lost 7 bases, J lost 4 bases, and 9 bases stayed unmatched. CDR1 MDHEN and CDR2 SYDVKM come from the germline V gene. The CDR3 covers 16 residues. The CDR3 region is CASNGLAEHPTGELFF. CDR3 DNA: TGTGCCAGCAACGGACTAGCGGAGCACCCCACCGGGGAGCTGTTTTTT.

This chain connects TRBV7-8 to TRBJ2-1; D is unresolved. CDR1 and CDR2 (germline): SGHVS, FQNEAQ. The CDR3 spans 14 residues. Trimming removed 2 bases at V and 1 base at J, with 6 bases between. CDR3 residues: CASSLTASYNEQFF. The DNA of the CDR3 is TGTGCCAGCAGCTTAACAGCTTCCTACAATGAGCAGTTCTTC.

By frequency in the sample, this clone is medium-sized. The rearrangement links TRBV30 to TRBJ2-1; D is uncertain. V was trimmed by 0 bases and J by 4 bases, leaving 7 bases between them. Per the germline V gene, CDR1 is GTSNPN and CDR2 is SVGIG (reference sequence). The CDR3 contains 13 residues. The CDR3 here is CAWSVGRYNEQFF. The CDR3 DNA follows: TGTGCCTGGAGTGTCGGCAGGTACAATGAGCAGTTCTTC.